One T cell receptor (beta chain) is described in this entry. The antigen remains unidentified. The junction and the germline gene differ at one end; a read error may be behind it. The entry originates in a study of identical twins. Whole-study results and caveats: Low generation-probability sequences were in excess among twin-shared out-of-frame alpha sequences. A lower insertion count was a feature of abundant cord blood beta clonotypes, with no such feature in memory repertoires. Models, which agreed with sharing between unrelated individuals, nonetheless underestimated the out-of-frame TCR alpha sharing seen in monozygotic twins.

CDR1 and CDR2 from the germline V gene are SGHDN and FVKESK. The CDR3 contains 16 residues. Each cDNA held unique molecular identifiers, and template switching gave it a universal primer site. TCRdb re-called the 5' RACE reads through MiXCR, storing one row per CDR3 protein. The sample shows under 400,000 distinct CDR3 sequences, 9% of them seen only once. Sequenced input: naive T cells sorted from blood. The receptor's source is a woman between 50 and 59 years old in good health. This sequence joins TRBV14 and TRBJ2-1; 9 bases line up with TRBD1. CDR3 nucleotide sequence: TGTGACAGCAGCGAACTTACAGGGGGCGACTACAATGAGCAGTTCTTC. Translating it yields CDSSELTGGDYNEQFF.